These T cell receptor beta chains were read from a single sample in a study of memory CD4+ T cells and cytomegalovirus serostatus. The method was immunoSEQ multiplex PCR; TCRdb's version includes in-frame clones alone and lacks a portion of them. In the table there are tens of thousands of clones, over 65% of which are singletons. Sequenced: memory CD4+ T cells from blood. The receptor set was obtained from an adult in good health and CMV-seropositive. CDR3s leave out the opening cysteine and the closing phenylalanine or tryptophan.

V	length	J	CDR3
TRBV30	12	TRBJ1-2	AWSVSGQYGGYT
TRBV11-2	9	TRBJ1-2	ASSSGWGYT
TRBV30	11	TRBJ2-1	AWNRGASGEQF
TRBV4-3	13	TRBJ1-2	ASSQDQRQGIGYT
TRBV19	13	TRBJ2-2	ASGSVPANTGELF
TRBV11-3	14	TRBJ1-1	ASSLTLGRPHTEAF
TRBV10-3	13	TRBJ2-5	AISTGTGGEETQY
TRBV6-4	13	TRBJ2-1	ASSGWGASADEQF
TRBV28	12	TRBJ2-7	ASTLGQHTYEQY
TRBV5-1	11	TRBJ1-1	ASSSFGQTEAF
TRBV6-5	13	TRBJ1-5	ASSMDRARDQPQH
TRBV6-1	13	TRBJ1-5	ASSSRDASRQPQH
TRBV5-1	14	TRBJ1-2	ASSTTGQGSLYGYT
TRBV28	17	TRBJ1-5	ASSFVSHLGKNSNQPQH
TRBV28	12	TRBJ1-2	ASSLSDRSYGYT
TRBV6-7	16	TRBJ1-2	ASSYLGPGFRANYGYT
TRBV7-8	12	TRBJ2-2	ASSLGQHTGELF
TRBV7-2	12	TRBJ2-5	ASSPFRTAETQY
TRBV11-3	17	TRBJ2-3	ASSLDTFGGQISTDTQY
TRBV7-2	12	TRBJ1-2	ASSLEPGVGGYT
TRBV2	16	TRBJ2-6	ASSAYLAGERGANVLT
TRBV6-1	12	TRBJ1-5	ASSGGQINQPQH
TRBV5-1	13	TRBJ2-1	ASSLPRDSDNEQF